This note documents a single TCR beta chain sequence. Original processing notes: How many nucleated cells were present was estimated from reference gene primer amplification. Method: immunoSEQ multiplex PCR; TCRdb's copy keeps in-frame clones and lacks some. For V, J and clone size, that table is used; D and trimming come from the DNA. The sample consists of about 140,000 clones, about 87% of them appearing once. This entry comes from a study of blood T cell repertoires in COVID-19. At the level of the study: Italy, Spain and the United States were the sources of the convalescent and acute COVID-19 samples. T cells, B-cell-depleted T cells, or PBMCs supplied cDNA or gDNA.

The clonotype originates from a woman aged 40 to 49 with acute or convalescent COVID-19. Sequenced material: peripheral blood.

The CDR3 spells CASSGGTGYRTEAFF. The DNA for the CDR3 is TGTGCCAGCAGCGGGGGGACAGGGTATCGAACTGAAGCTTTCTTT. V usage is TRBV7-2 and J usage is TRBJ1-1, with 9 bases fitting TRBD1. Germline V gene sequence: CDR1 SGHTA, CDR2 FQGNSA. CDR3 length: 15 amino acids. V was pared by 5 bases and J by 5 bases, with 9 bases of the junction left unmatched.